This T cell receptor (beta chain) stems from a study of OX40 agonist ivuxolimab in advanced cancers. Per the germline V gene, CDR1 is MDHEN and CDR2 is SYDVKM. The CDR3 length is 16 residues. The ends lost 6 bases at V and 5 bases at J; junction bases unmatched: 9. Sequencing was performed with immunoSEQ multiplex PCR; in TCRdb, only in-frame clones are kept and a portion is missing. The data show tens of thousands of clones, 85% to 90% seen once. Study results and caveats: CD4+ and CD8+ blood T cells expanded clonally by week 6 at 0.1 to 3.0 mg/kg. Among some nonresponders, normalized T-cell clonal expansion was also low.

Note on this clone: Its antigen is not known.

The sequence was collected from an adult with an advanced solid tumor such as melanoma, head and neck, liver or kidney cancer. This specimen was CD4+ or CD8+ T cells sorted from blood, taken in a trial of the OX40 agonist ivuxolimab. The rearrangement joins TRBV28 to TRBJ2-1; TRBD2 aligns across 11 bases. The DNA of the CDR3 is TGTGCCAGCAGCCAGGGACTAGCGGAAAACAACAATGAGCAGTTCTTC. Its protein product is CASSQGLAENNNEQFF.